The 23 T cell receptor beta chains below come from one sample, sequenced in a study of blood T cell repertoires in COVID-19. Sequencing used immunoSEQ multiplex PCR; TCRdb keeps in-frame clones, though not all of them. This sample yields 62,000 or so clones, of which around 86% are seen a single time; about 1.5% belongs to the top ten. Sample: peripheral blood. The receptors derive from a woman in her sixties or seventies with acute or convalescent COVID-19.

The chain is built from TRBV14 and TRBJ2-1; TRBD2 matches at 12 bases. V dropped 3 bases and J dropped 6; count of bases not matched to a gene: 15. CDR3 length: 19 residues. CDR1 and CDR2 from the germline V gene are SGHDN and FVKESK. The CDR3 is CASSHPGLAGRLDGNEQFF. As DNA, the CDR3 is TGTGCCAGCAGCCATCCGGGACTAGCGGGCCGGCTAGACGGCAATGAGCAGTTCTTC.

This chain uses TRBV9 with TRBJ1-2; D ambiguous. The CDR3 spans 15 residues. Germline V gene data show CDR1 as SGDLS and CDR2 as YYNGEE. The V end lost 2 bases, the J end lost 5 bases, and 16 bases lay between the germline ends. The CDR3 loop is CASSVDDTDRYGYTF. The CDR3 nucleotides are TGTGCCAGCAGCGTTGATGACACCGACCGGTATGGCTACACCTTC.

This clone was observed a single time. The chain combines TRBV5-1 with TRBJ1-2; D might be TRBD1 (5 bases). Trimming shortened V by 4 bases and J by 2 bases, and 12 bases separated the two germline ends. Looked up from germline, CDR1 is SGHRS and CDR2 is YFSETQ. The CDR3 is 14 residues long. The CDR3 bases are TGCGCCAGCAGCCAGGTGTCAGGGAACTATGGCTACACCTTC. Protein product: CASSQVSGNYGYTF.

This chain connects TRBV2 to TRBJ1-5; D is unclear. The CDR3 is made up of 15 amino acids. Deletions cut 4 bases from V and 2 bases from J, with 12 bases between. Looked up from germline, CDR1 is SNHLY and CDR2 is FYNNEI. CDR3 amino acids: CASSGISGGNQPQHF. CDR3 in DNA: TGTGCCAGCAGTGGGATCTCAGGCGGCAATCAGCCCCAGCATTTT.

This clone has only one observation. This chain uses TRBV27 with TRBJ2-2; D unresolved. V lost 0 bases and J 1 base, leaving 6 bases between the germline ends. CDR1 is MNHEY and CDR2 is SMNVEV in the germline V gene (reference sequence). This CDR3 spans 15 amino acids. The CDR3 DNA sequence: TGTGCCAGCAGTTTATCAAACAGGAACACCGGGGAGCTGTTTTTT. Translated, it gives CASSLSNRNTGELFF.

This clone was counted a single time. V gene TRBV14 combines with J gene TRBJ1-2, with 9 bases lining up with TRBD1. The length of the CDR3 is 16 residues. The ends lost 2 bases at V and 6 bases at J; junction bases unmatched: 10. Germline lookup yields CDR1 SGHDN and CDR2 FVKESK. CDR3 amino acids: CASSQKTGTGFHGYTF. The CDR3 nucleotides are TGTGCCAGCAGCCAAAAAACCGGGACAGGGTTCCATGGCTACACCTTC.

The rearrangement links TRBV9 to TRBJ2-7, with TRBD2 matching over 16 bases. CDR3 size: 17 residues. V gave up 1 base and J gave up 5 bases; unmatched junction bases: 6. Per germline, CDR1 SGDLS and CDR2 YYNGEE. CDR3: CASSVSGTSGRGDEQYF. CDR3 DNA sequence: TGTGCCAGCAGCGTATCCGGGACTAGCGGGAGGGGGGACGAGCAGTACTTC.

The V and J genes are TRBV29-1 and TRBJ1-3; possibly TRBD1 for D (6 bases). Germline lookup yields CDR1 SQVTM and CDR2 ANQGSEA. The V and J ends lost 4 bases and 4 bases respectively, with 8 bases between them. This CDR3 spans 12 amino acids. CDR3 sequence: CSVGDTGNTIYF. For the CDR3, the DNA is TGCAGCGTTGGGGACACAGGAAACACCATATATTTT.

This clone was observed once. This chain connects TRBV14 to TRBJ2-1; TRBD2 aligns across 16 bases. Germline-derived CDR1 and CDR2 are SGHDN and FVKESK. The CDR3 length is 18 residues. The V and J ends lost 5 bases and 6 bases, in that order; junction bases with no gene match: 10. The DNA of the CDR3 is TGTGCCAGCAGCGGATCCGGGACTAGCGGGAGGGCCCTCAATGAGCAGTTCTTC. It translates to CASSGSGTSGRALNEQFF.

This clone was seen a few times. The chain employs TRBV27 and TRBJ1-2, with D possibly TRBD1 on 5 matching bases. Trimming pared 5 bases from V and 7 bases from J, leaving 14 bases between. Germline CDR1 MNHEY, CDR2 SMNVEV (reference sequence). The CDR3 has 13 amino acids. The CDR3 sequence is CASSLTWGTGYTF. The CDR3 DNA sequence: TGTGCCAGCAGTCTTACGTGGGGCACTGGCTACACCTTC.

The chain couples TRBV9 to TRBJ2-7; possibly TRBD2 for D (5 bases). V shed 1 base and J shed 7 bases, with 15 bases lying between them. This CDR3 contains 14 residues. Germline-derived CDR1 and CDR2 are SGDLS and YYNGEE. Written as DNA, the CDR3 is TGTGCCAGCAGCGTACTCCCTAGTGCGGGTGAGCAGTACTTC. The encoded protein is CASSVLPSAGEQYF.

The CDR3 loop is CAWSSGTDTQYF. CDR3 nucleotide sequence: TGTGCCTGGAGTAGCGGCACAGATACGCAGTATTTT. This rearrangement joins TRBV30 to TRBJ2-3; no clear D gene. In germline, CDR1 is GTSNPN, CDR2 SVGIG (reference sequence). This CDR3 spans 12 amino acids. V shed 2 bases and J shed 1 base, with 4 bases lying between them.

The chain recombines TRBV19 with TRBJ2-5, with 8 positions matching TRBD2. After removal of 3 bases from V and 9 bases from J, the junction contained 6 bases not matched to a gene. CDR3 length: 13 amino acids. CDR1 LNHDA and CDR2 SQIVND come from the germline V gene (reference sequence). CDR3 sequence (DNA): TGTGCCAGTAGTATGGGACTAGGGCTCGCCCAGTACTTC. It encodes CASSMGLGLAQYF.

V usage is TRBV5-1 and J usage is TRBJ2-2; 10 nucleotides align to TRBD1. V shed 0 bases, J shed 6 bases, and the junction held 8 bases outside the gene matches. Per the germline V gene, CDR1 is SGHRS and CDR2 is YFSETQ. The CDR3 loop spans 17 amino acids. The CDR3 DNA sequence: TGCGCCAGCAGCTTGGAAGAAATAGGACAGGGGGCCGGGGAGCTGTTTTTT. Amino acid sequence: CASSLEEIGQGAGELFF.

The chain is built from TRBV3-1 (or the pseudogene TRBV3-2) and TRBJ1-5; D is unresolved. The CDR3 has 14 amino acids. Trimming stripped 4 bases from V and 4 bases from J, with 11 bases between. CDR1 is LGHDT, CDR2 YNNKEL, per germline (reference sequence). CDR3 residues: CASSPNLLNQPQHF. CDR3 DNA: TGTGCCAGCAGCCCTAACCTCCTGAATCAGCCCCAGCATTTT.

The chain uses TRBV29-1 and TRBJ1-2, with D maybe TRBD1 (6 bases). Trimming cost V 2 bases and J 4 bases, with 20 bases left between them. The CDR3 has 16 amino acids. Germline V gene sequence: CDR1 SQVTM, CDR2 ANQGSEA. The CDR3 sequence is CSVELSHQGLVYGYTF. In DNA form, the CDR3 reads TGCAGCGTTGAATTGTCCCACCAGGGGCTTGTCTATGGCTACACCTTC.

This clone was detected only once. The chain has TRBV29-1 and TRBJ1-2; the D gene is possibly TRBD1 (6 bases). V shed 4 bases and J shed 7 bases, with 13 bases lying between them. CDR1 is SQVTM, CDR2 ANQGSEA, per germline. The CDR3 covers 12 residues. The CDR3 protein is CSVARGDGGYTF. For the CDR3, the DNA is TGCAGCGTTGCCAGGGGAGACGGTGGCTACACCTTC.

The chain uses TRBV7-6 and TRBJ1-2, with D possibly TRBD1 on 6 matching bases. CDR1 and CDR2 (germline): SGHVS, FNYEAQ. The CDR3 covers 15 residues. V was cut by 2 bases and J by 6 bases, with 16 bases left in between. The DNA of the CDR3 is TGTGCCAGCAGCTTAAATTCCATGGGACATCATGGCTACACCTTC. Translation: CASSLNSMGHHGYTF. The full variable domain, with the rest looked up from reference TRBV7-6 and TRBJ1-2, is GAGVSQSPRYKVTKRGQDVALRCDPISGHVSLYWYRQALGQGPEFLTYFNYEAQQDKSGLPNDRFSAERPEGSISTLTIQRTEQRDSAMYRCASSLNSMGHHGYTFGSGTRLTVV.

Turning to this clone: Other DNA sequences in the same sample also yield this CDR3. The chain links TRBV18 to TRBJ1-5, with TRBD1 matching over 12 bases. The CDR3 extends over 18 amino acids. Per the germline V gene, CDR1 is KGHSH and CDR2 is LQKENI. The V segment lost 0 bases and the J segment 1 base; nucleotides outside the gene matches: 4. CDR3 coding DNA: TGTGCCAGCTCACCACCGGGACAGGGGGCTGGAAGCAATCAGCCCCAGCATTTT. It codes for CASSPPGQGAGSNQPQHF.

V and J are TRBV28 and TRBJ2-3; D uncertain. Germline V lookup: CDR1 MDHEN, CDR2 SYDVKM. The CDR3 length is 14 residues. The ends were cut back, 5 bases at V and 8 bases at J, with 17 bases in the middle. CDR3 bases: TGTGCCAGCAGTCCCCCCCGAGAGGATGGTACGCAGTATTTT. Its protein is CASSPPREDGTQYF.

This chain uses TRBV24-1 with TRBJ2-3, with 9 bases matching TRBD2. CDR1 is KGHDR, CDR2 SFDVKD, per germline. CDR3 size: 17 residues. V trimming: 0 bases; J trimming: 0 bases; junction bases outside the gene matches: 3. CDR3 sequence reads: CATSDLRTSDSTDTQYF. The CDR3 coding sequence is TGTGCCACCAGTGATTTGAGGACTAGCGATAGCACAGATACGCAGTATTTT.

V is TRBV6-1 and J is TRBJ1-6; 7 bases are shared with TRBD1. Germline assignment: CDR1 MNHNS and CDR2 SASEGT. V dropped 0 bases and J dropped 9; count of bases not matched to a gene: 8. CDR3 length: 16 residues. This CDR3 is CASSEATGTVGSPLHF. The CDR3 DNA reads TGTGCCAGCAGTGAAGCGACCGGGACAGTTGGTTCACCCCTCCACTTT.

The chain couples TRBV10-1 to TRBJ2-7; D not resolved. This CDR3 is 10 amino acids long. V was pared by 3 bases and J by 7 bases, with 4 bases between. CDR1 and CDR2 (germline): WNHNN, SYGVQD (reference sequence). The CDR3: CASSEYEQYF. The CDR3 nucleotides are TGCGCCAGCAGTGAATATGAGCAGTACTTC.